The source of this T cell receptor (beta chain) is a study of beta chain features in type 1 diabetes. Study information: Healthy donors and patients had similar age, gender and cell yields.

This clone was found a few times. Its target is unknown. cDNA synthesis used the whole RNA isolate, giving expressed TCRB sequences. TCRdb's copy holds only in-frame clones and misses some; the assay was immunoSEQ multiplex PCR. This table holds approximately 260,000 clones, around 25% found once. Findings and caveats of the study: In type 1 diabetes patients, VDJ junctions had fewer insertions; deletions at these junctions were more frequent. When Type 1 diabetes patients were examined, their TCRB CDR3s proved moderately but significantly shorter in all four CD4+ subsets. Compared to healthy donors, patients appeared to have naive, central memory and Treg TCRB repertoires that were more alike.

This CDR3 contains 12 residues. V was pared by 4 bases and J by 2 bases, with 4 bases between. CDR1 and CDR2 from the germline V gene are SGHAT and FQNNGV. Sequenced input: naive CD4+ T cells from blood. V gene TRBV11-2 combines with J gene TRBJ2-3; D not resolved. The TCR sequence derives from a woman aged 25 to 39 with type 1 diabetes. The CDR3 region has the DNA TGTGCCAGCAGCTCCCACACAGATACGCAGTATTTT. Its protein is CASSSHTDTQYF.